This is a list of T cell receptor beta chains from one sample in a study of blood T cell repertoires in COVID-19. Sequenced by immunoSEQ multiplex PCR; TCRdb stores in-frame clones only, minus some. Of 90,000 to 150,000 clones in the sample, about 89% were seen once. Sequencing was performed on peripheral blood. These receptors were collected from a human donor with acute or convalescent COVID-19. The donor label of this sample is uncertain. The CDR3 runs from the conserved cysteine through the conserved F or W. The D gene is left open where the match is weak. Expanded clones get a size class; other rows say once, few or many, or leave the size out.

CASSVTGGGNQPQHF | TGTGCCAGCAGTGTGACAGGGGGAGGCAATCAGCCCCAGCATTTT | TRBJ1-5 | TRBD1 | - | 15 | TRBV11-2
CASSLEGSYSSNYGYTF | TGTGCCAGCAGTTTAGAGGGTTCATACAGCTCTAACTATGGCTACACCTTC | TRBJ1-2 | - | - | 17 | TRBV28
CAWSEGTEETQYF | TGTGCCTGGAGTGAGGGGACAGAAGAGACCCAGTACTTC | TRBJ2-5 | TRBD1 | - | 13 | TRBV30
CASSVPPSGDEQFF | TGTGCCAGCAGTGTACCACCCTCAGGCGATGAGCAGTTCTTC | TRBJ2-1 | - | - | 14 | TRBV6-2/TRBV6-3
CASTPQYRDSLPYGYTF | TGTGCCAGCACTCCCCAGTACCGGGACAGTCTTCCCTATGGCTACACCTTC | TRBJ1-2 | TRBD1 | - | 17 | TRBV27
CASSARQGHSPLHF | TGTGCCAGCAGTGCGCGACAGGGTCATTCACCCCTCCACTTT | TRBJ1-6 | TRBD1 | few | 14 | TRBV2
CASSQDRGFVDEQYF | TGCGCCAGCAGCCAAGATCGGGGGTTCGTGGACGAGCAGTACTTC | TRBJ2-7 | - | few | 15 | TRBV4-3
CASSEARAYEQYF | TGTGCCAGCAGTGAAGCAAGAGCGTACGAGCAGTACTTC | TRBJ2-7 | - | - | 13 | TRBV6-1
CASSLGQDTGELFF | TGTGCCAGCTCACTGGGGCAAGACACCGGGGAGCTGTTTTTT | TRBJ2-2 | - | - | 14 | TRBV18
CASSSTAGQGDYGYTF | TGTGCCAGCAGTTCAACAGCAGGACAGGGTGACTATGGCTACACCTTC | TRBJ1-2 | TRBD1 | - | 16 | TRBV6-5